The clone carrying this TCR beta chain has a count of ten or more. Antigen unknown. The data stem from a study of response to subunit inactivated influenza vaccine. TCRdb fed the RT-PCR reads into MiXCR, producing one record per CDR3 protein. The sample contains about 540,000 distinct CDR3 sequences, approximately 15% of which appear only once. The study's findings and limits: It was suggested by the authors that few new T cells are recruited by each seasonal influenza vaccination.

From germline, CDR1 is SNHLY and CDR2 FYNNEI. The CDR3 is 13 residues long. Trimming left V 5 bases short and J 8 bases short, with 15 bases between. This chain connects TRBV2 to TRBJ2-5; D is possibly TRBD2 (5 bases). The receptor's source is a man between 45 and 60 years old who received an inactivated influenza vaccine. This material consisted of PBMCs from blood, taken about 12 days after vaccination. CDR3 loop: CASSYGNWITQYF. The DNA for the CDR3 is TGTGCCAGCAGTTACGGGAATTGGATTACCCAGTACTTC.